This TCR beta chain was recorded in a study of T cell changes during pregnancy in multiple sclerosis. Using immunoSEQ multiplex PCR, the repertoire was profiled, and TCRdb retains in-frame clones only, with some absent. The sample lists approximately 79,000 clones; roughly nine tenths were seen once. This specimen was CD4+ T cells from peripheral blood mononuclear cells, taken before pregnancy. This clonotype was obtained from a female donor with multiple sclerosis, enrolled in a pregnancy study.

In nucleotides, the CDR3 is TGTGCCAGCAGCAAAAGAGCGGGGAACACTGAAGCTTTCTTT. It is translated as CASSKRAGNTEAFF. The chain carries TRBV7-3 and TRBJ1-1; no clear D. The V gene's germline CDR1 is SGHTA and CDR2 FQGTGA. The CDR3 length is 14 residues. Trimming left V 5 bases short and J 1 base short, with 11 bases between. Combining the CDR3 with reference TRBV7-3 and TRBJ1-1 gives the whole variable domain GAGVSQTPSNKVTEKGKYVELRCDPISGHTALYWYRQSLGQGPEFLIYFQGTGAADDSGLPNDRFFAVRPEGSVSTLKIQRTERGDSAVYLCASSKRAGNTEAFFGQGTRLTVV.